The entry that follows covers one TCR beta chain sequence. Clones were read by immunoSEQ multiplex PCR, and TCRdb kept only the in-frame ones, dropping some. Of some 510,000 clones in the sample, 79% were seen once. These data come from a study of shared clonotypes between healthy human individuals. This CDR3 contains 14 residues. The germline gives CDR1 SGHVS, CDR2 FQNEAQ. Trimming pared 6 bases from V and 2 bases from J, leaving 14 bases between. The chain combines TRBV7-8 with TRBJ2-7, with D possibly TRBD2 on 5 matching bases. The sequence was obtained from a woman in her 40s in good health. Some clones in this sample may be carry-over from other donors' samples. The sample taken for sequencing was PBMCs. For the CDR3, the DNA is TGTGCCAGCAGTCAAAACGGGATTCCCTACGAGCAGTACTTC. Its translation: CASSQNGIPYEQYF.